This TCR beta chain emerged from a study of regulatory T cells in long-lasting Graves disease. This clonotype has at least ten counts. Time point described: newly diagnosed GD, antithyroid drugs for less than 3 months. Generation of the TCR library employed RNA extracted from PBMCs. This CDR3 has 9 residues. Germline V CDR1 and CDR2: DFQATT, SNEGSKA (reference sequence). V was cut by 3 bases and J by 6 bases, with 2 bases left in between. Both iRepertoire HTBI primers and Arm-PCR of CDR3 regions were used to build the TCR beta libraries. Using its own MiXCR run on the multiplex PCR reads, TCRdb lists one record per CDR3 protein. The sample includes 450,000 to 650,000 distinct CDR3 sequences, about 16% seen only once; the top ten take approximately 25%. The data were also submitted as part of a second study, on T cells in Graves' hyperthyroidism and ophthalmopathy.

The sequence was obtained from a woman in her forties or fifties with Graves disease. The chain links TRBV20-1 to TRBJ1-1; unclear D gene. The specimen was peripheral blood mononuclear cells (PBMCs), collected at new diagnosis, from a patient treated with antithyroid drugs. In DNA form, the CDR3 reads TGCAGTGCTAGCCCTGAAGCTTTCTTT. This gives the protein CSASPEAFF.